Sequencing of this TCR beta chain was carried out in a study of blood T cell repertoires in COVID-19. Study-wide background: The study drew acute and convalescent COVID-19 samples from the United States, Italy and Spain. Sources were T cells, B-cell-depleted T cells, or PBMCs; the material itself was cDNA or gDNA.

V gave up 3 bases and J gave up 8 bases; unmatched junction bases: 3. The germline V gene has CDR1 SQVTM and CDR2 ANQGSEA. The CDR3 runs to 13 residues. Methods used by the authors: Quantification of nucleated cells was approximated via reference gene primer amplification. TCRdb's copy holds only in-frame clones and misses some; the assay was immunoSEQ multiplex PCR. Clone size and V and J calls were adopted from that table, with D and trimming inferred from the DNA. The sample yields tens of thousands of clones, 55% to 85% seen once. Material for sequencing was peripheral blood. The source is an elderly woman with acute or convalescent COVID-19. The rearrangement links TRBV29-1 to TRBJ2-1, with TRBD2 identical over 11 bases. The CDR3 sequence: CSVDTSGSDEQFF. In nucleotides, the CDR3 is TGCAGCGTTGACACTAGCGGGAGTGATGAGCAGTTCTTC.